The sequence of this TCR beta chain was determined in a study of cytomegalovirus exposure and HLA in healthy donors. Whole-study results and caveats: When analyzed later, a missense DCLRE1C variant was found to be linked to TCR beta V- and J-gene trimming. An analysis that came later showed most CMV-associated TCR beta chains appearing HLA-restricted. Productive status was seen about 90% or about 30% of the time for most TCR beta V segments in an earlier analysis.

Turning to this clone: Its antigen remains unknown.

Primers: 60 Vbeta forward and 13 Jbeta reverse. Sequencing used immunoSEQ multiplex PCR; TCRdb keeps in-frame clones, though not all of them. The sample holds around 150,000 clones, roughly 80% seen once. The source is a girl aged 2 to 10 in good health and CMV-seropositive. Sequencing input: PBMCs.

The CDR3: CASSENMAGETQYF. The CDR3 coding sequence is TGTGCCAGCAGTGAAAATATGGCGGGGGAGACCCAGTACTTC. The chain couples TRBV2 to TRBJ2-5; D is possibly TRBD2 (6 bases). Between the trimmed V and J ends, which lost 2 bases and 5 bases, there was a span of 12 bases. Germline lookup yields CDR1 SNHLY and CDR2 FYNNEI. CDR3 size: 14 residues.